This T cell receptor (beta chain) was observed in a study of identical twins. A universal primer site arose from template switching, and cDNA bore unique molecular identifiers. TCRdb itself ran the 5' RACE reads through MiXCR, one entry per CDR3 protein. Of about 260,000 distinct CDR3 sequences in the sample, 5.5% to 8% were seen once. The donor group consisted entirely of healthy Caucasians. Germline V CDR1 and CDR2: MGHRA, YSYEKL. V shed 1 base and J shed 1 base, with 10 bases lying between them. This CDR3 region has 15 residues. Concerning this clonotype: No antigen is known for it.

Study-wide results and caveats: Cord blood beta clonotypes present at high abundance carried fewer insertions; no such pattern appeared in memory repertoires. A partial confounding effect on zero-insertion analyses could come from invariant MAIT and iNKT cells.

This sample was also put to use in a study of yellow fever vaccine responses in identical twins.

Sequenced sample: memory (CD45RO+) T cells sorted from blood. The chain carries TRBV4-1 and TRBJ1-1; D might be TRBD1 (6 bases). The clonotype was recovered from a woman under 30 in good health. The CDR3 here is CASSQAGVTNTEAFF. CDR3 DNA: TGCGCCAGCAGCCAAGCAGGGGTAACGAACACTGAAGCTTTCTTT.